The clone carrying this T cell receptor beta chain was counted once. What it recognizes is unknown. The V gene's germline CDR1 is MNHEY and CDR2 SVGEGT. V was clipped by 5 bases and J by 1 base; unmatched bases: 5. The CDR3 is 15 residues long. The data are from a study of T cells in Graves' hyperthyroidism and ophthalmopathy. Over 8 ml fresh peripheral blood yielded the PBMCs. What was amplified from RNA transcripts were TCR beta CDR3 regions. The HTBI primer set served for first-round RT-PCR of the TCR CDR3. TCRdb re-derived calls from the multiplex PCR reads in MiXCR, one entry per CDR3 protein. The sample includes some 490,000 distinct CDR3 sequences, roughly 15% of them seen just once. Study-level results: Among clonotypes expanded in thyroid above 0.001, most were also found in blood.

The chain uses TRBV6-2 or TRBV6-3 and TRBJ2-3; 8 bases line up with TRBD2. The origin of this receptor is a woman in her 30s with Graves' ophthalmopathy. The sequenced sample was blood. The CDR3 region is CASSKSTSGTDTQYF. The CDR3, as DNA: TGTGCCAGCAGTAAGTCGACTAGCGGCACAGATACGCAGTATTTT.